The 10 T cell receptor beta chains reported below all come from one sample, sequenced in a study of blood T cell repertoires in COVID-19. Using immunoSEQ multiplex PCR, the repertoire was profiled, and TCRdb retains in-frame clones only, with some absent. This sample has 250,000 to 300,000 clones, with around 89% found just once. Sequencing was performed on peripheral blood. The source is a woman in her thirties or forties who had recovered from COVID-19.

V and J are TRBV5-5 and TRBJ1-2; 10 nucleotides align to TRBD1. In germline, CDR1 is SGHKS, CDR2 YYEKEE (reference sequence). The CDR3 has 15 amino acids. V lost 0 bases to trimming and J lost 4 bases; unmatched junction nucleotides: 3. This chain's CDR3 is CASSLVGDRGYGYTF. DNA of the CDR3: TGTGCCAGCAGCTTGGTCGGGGACAGGGGCTATGGCTACACCTTC.

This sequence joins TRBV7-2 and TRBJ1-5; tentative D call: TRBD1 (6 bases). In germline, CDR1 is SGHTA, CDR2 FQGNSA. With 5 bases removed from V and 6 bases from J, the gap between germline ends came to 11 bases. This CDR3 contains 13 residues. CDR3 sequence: CASSTGLGQPQHF. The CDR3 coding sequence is TGTGCCAGCAGCACAGGGTTGGGTCAGCCCCAGCATTTT.

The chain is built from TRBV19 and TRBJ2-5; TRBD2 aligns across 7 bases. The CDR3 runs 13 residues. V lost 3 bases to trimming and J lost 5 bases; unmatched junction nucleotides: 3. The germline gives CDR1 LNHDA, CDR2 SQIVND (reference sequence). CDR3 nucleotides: TGTGCCAGTAGTATGCGGGGAGGGGAGACCCAGTACTTC. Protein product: CASSMRGGETQYF.

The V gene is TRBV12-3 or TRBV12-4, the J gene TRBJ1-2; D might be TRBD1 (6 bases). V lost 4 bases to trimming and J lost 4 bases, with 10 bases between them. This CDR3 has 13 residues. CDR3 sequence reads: CASSSPDSYGYTF. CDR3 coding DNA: TGTGCCAGCAGTTCCCCGGACAGCTATGGCTACACCTTC.

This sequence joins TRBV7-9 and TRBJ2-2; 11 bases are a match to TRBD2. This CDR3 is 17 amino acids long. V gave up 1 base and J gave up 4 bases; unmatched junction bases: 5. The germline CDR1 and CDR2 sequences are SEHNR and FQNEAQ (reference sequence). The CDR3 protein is CASSLVLGLAGTGELFF. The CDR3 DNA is TGTGCCAGCAGCTTAGTACTCGGACTAGCGGGCACCGGGGAGCTGTTTTTT.

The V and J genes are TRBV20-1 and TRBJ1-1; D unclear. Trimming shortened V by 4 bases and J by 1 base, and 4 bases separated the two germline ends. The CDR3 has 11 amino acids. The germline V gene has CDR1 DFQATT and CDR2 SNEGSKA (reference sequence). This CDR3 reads CSANRNTEAFF. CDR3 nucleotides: TGCAGTGCTAACAGGAACACTGAAGCTTTCTTT.

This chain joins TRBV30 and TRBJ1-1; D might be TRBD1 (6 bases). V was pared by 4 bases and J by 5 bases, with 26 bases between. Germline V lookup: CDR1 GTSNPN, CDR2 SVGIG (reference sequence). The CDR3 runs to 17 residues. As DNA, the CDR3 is TGTGCCTGGAATACACAGGGTACCCAAAAGGGAGAAACTGAAGCTTTCTTT. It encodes CAWNTQGTQKGETEAFF.

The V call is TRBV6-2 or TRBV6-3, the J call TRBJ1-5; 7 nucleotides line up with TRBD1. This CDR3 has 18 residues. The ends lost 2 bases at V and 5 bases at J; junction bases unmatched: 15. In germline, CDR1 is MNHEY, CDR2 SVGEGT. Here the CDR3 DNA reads TGTGCCAGCAGTTACAGGGTAGGCCGACAGGGTGGGGATCAGCCCCAGCATTTT. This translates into CASSYRVGRQGGDQPQHF.

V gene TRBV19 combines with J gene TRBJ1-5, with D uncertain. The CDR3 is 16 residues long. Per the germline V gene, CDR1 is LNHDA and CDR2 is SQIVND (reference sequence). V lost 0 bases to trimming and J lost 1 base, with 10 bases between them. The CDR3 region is CASSIDPGRSNQPQHF. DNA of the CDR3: TGTGCCAGTAGTATAGACCCCGGGAGGAGCAATCAGCCCCAGCATTTT.

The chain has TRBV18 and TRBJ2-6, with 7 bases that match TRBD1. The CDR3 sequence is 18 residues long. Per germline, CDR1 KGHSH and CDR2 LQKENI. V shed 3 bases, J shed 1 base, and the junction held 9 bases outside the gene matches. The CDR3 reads CASSPTNRGWSGANVLTF. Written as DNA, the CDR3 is TGTGCCAGCTCACCTACCAACAGGGGTTGGTCTGGGGCCAACGTCCTGACTTTC.